These 26 T cell receptor beta chains were sequenced from one sample in a study of blood T cell repertoires in COVID-19. Method: immunoSEQ multiplex PCR; TCRdb's copy keeps in-frame clones and lacks some. The repertoire has roughly 260,000 clones, 70% to 90% of them found once; the top ten carry 3.5% to 4.5%. Sequenced material: peripheral blood. These receptors were collected from a woman aged 40 to 50 with acute or convalescent COVID-19.

The V gene is TRBV29-1, the J gene TRBJ1-1; no definite D call. The CDR3 sequence is 11 residues long. The V and J ends lost 4 bases and 3 bases respectively, with 6 bases between them. CDR1 is SQVTM and CDR2 is ANQGSEA in the germline V gene. CDR3 coding DNA: TGCAGCGTTGTCAGTTACACTGAAGCTTTCTTT. This gives the protein CSVVSYTEAFF.

V is TRBV28 and J is TRBJ1-2; perhaps TRBD1 as D (5 bases). The V gene lost 3 bases and the J gene lost 6 bases, with 17 bases spanning the gap. The CDR3 sequence is 15 residues long. The germline CDR1 and CDR2 sequences are MDHEN and SYDVKM. This CDR3 is CASSLPLQGEDGYTF. DNA for the CDR3: TGTGCCAGCAGTTTGCCCCTCCAAGGGGAGGATGGCTACACCTTC.

The J gene is TRBJ1-1, the V gene TRBV19; 8 nucleotides align to TRBD1. The J segment lost 1 base and the V segment lost 0 bases, leaving 13 bases of the junction unmatched. The length of the CDR3 is 19 residues. Germline V gene lookup returns CDR1 LNHDA and CDR2 SQIVND (reference sequence). This CDR3 reads CASSIDGGVGQGQNTEAFF. CDR3 DNA: TGTGCCAGTAGTATAGACGGCGGGGTAGGACAGGGACAGAACACTGAAGCTTTCTTT.

V and J are TRBV30 and TRBJ1-1, with D uncertain. Germline V CDR1 and CDR2: GTSNPN, SVGIG (reference sequence). V shed 0 bases and J shed 3 bases, with 11 bases lying between them. This CDR3 region has 14 residues. The CDR3 protein is CAWSVLEEYTEAFF. In DNA form, the CDR3 reads TGTGCCTGGAGTGTCCTGGAGGAGTACACTGAAGCTTTCTTT.

J is TRBJ1-6 and V is TRBV2; D is undetermined. The CDR3 contains 15 residues. CDR1 is SNHLY, CDR2 FYNNEI, per germline. V was pared by 1 base and J by 0 bases, with 4 bases between. The CDR3 region has the DNA TGTGCCAGCAGTGAAGTGTACTCCTATAATTCACCCCTCCACTTT. Translation gives CASSEVYSYNSPLHF.

In its sample, this clone was seen a few times. The chain couples TRBV4-1 to TRBJ1-2, with D perhaps matching TRBD1 (5 bases). The CDR3 has 17 amino acids. From germline, CDR1 is MGHRA and CDR2 YSYEKL. Trimming removed 1 base from V and 0 bases from J, with 15 bases in between. The CDR3 is CASSQGLGRGSNYGYTF. CDR3 DNA sequence: TGCGCCAGCAGCCAAGGTCTTGGTAGGGGATCTAACTATGGCTACACCTTC.

The V call is TRBV5-1, the J call TRBJ2-2; perhaps TRBD2 as D (5 bases). This CDR3 spans 15 amino acids. Looked up from germline, CDR1 is SGHRS and CDR2 is YFSETQ. V lost 5 bases, J lost 4 bases, and 15 bases lay in between. The CDR3 region is CASRMATGGTGELFF. CDR3 nucleotide sequence: TGCGCCAGCAGGATGGCAACCGGAGGCACCGGGGAGCTGTTTTTT.

The V gene is TRBV12-3 or TRBV12-4, the J gene TRBJ2-2; no clear D gene. This CDR3 has 11 amino acids. V was shortened by 6 bases and J by 6 bases, with 5 bases between the two germline ends. CDR3 protein: CASSQSGELFF. The DNA of the CDR3 is TGTGCCAGCAGCCAGTCCGGGGAGCTGTTTTTT.

This clone showed up just once. The chain recombines TRBV3-1 (or the pseudogene TRBV3-2) with TRBJ2-2; 8 bases are shared with TRBD1. CDR1 is LGHDT and CDR2 is YNNKEL in the germline V gene (reference sequence). This CDR3 is 17 amino acids long. V was pared by 3 bases and J by 5 bases, with 11 bases of the junction left unmatched. CDR3 region: CASSHPRTGTGTGELFF. The CDR3 DNA reads TGTGCCAGCAGCCACCCAAGGACAGGGACGGGAACCGGGGAGCTGTTTTTT.

This clone was counted a few times. The rearrangement joins TRBV6-2 or TRBV6-3 to TRBJ1-2; D is unresolved. CDR3 length equals 13 residues. V lost 0 bases and J 9 bases, leaving 11 bases between the germline ends. CDR1 MNHEY and CDR2 SVGEGT come from the germline V gene. As DNA, the CDR3 is TGTGCCAGCAGTTACTCGGGAGGTCCAAGCTACACCTTC. Protein sequence: CASSYSGGPSYTF.

For the CDR3, the DNA is TGCGCCAGCAGCCAATCCCCTGCGGGGTATACTGAAGCTTTCTTT. It translates to CASSQSPAGYTEAFF. The rearrangement links TRBV4-1 to TRBJ1-1; D remains unclear. The germline gives CDR1 MGHRA, CDR2 YSYEKL. This CDR3 has 15 amino acids. V lost 2 bases and J lost 5, with 15 bases in between.

The genes are TRBV19 and TRBJ1-2; D is unresolved. CDR1 LNHDA and CDR2 SQIVND come from the germline V gene (reference sequence). The CDR3 length is 14 residues. Trimming cost V 5 bases and J 6 bases, with 16 bases left between them. CDR3 amino acids: CASSPPSRLDGYTF. In DNA, the CDR3 is TGTGCCAGTAGTCCCCCGTCCAGGTTGGATGGCTACACCTTC.

This chain connects TRBV30 to TRBJ1-1; D not resolved. The length of the CDR3 is 13 residues. Germline assignment: CDR1 GTSNPN and CDR2 SVGIG (reference sequence). V gave up 0 bases and J gave up 0 bases, with 5 bases separating them. CDR3 nucleotides: TGTGCCTGGAGTGTACAAATGAACACTGAAGCTTTCTTT. This codes for CAWSVQMNTEAFF.

CDR3 residues: CASSLTGAKNIQYF. The CDR3 region has the DNA TGTGCCAGTAGTCTGACGGGAGCCAAAAACATTCAGTACTTC. This chain joins TRBV19 and TRBJ2-4; no reliable D call. The V end was cut by 5 bases, the J end by 0 bases, with 8 bases between. Germline V lookup: CDR1 LNHDA, CDR2 SQIVND (reference sequence). This CDR3 has 14 residues.

V gene TRBV9 combines with J gene TRBJ2-1, with 7 bases matching TRBD1. V dropped 3 bases and J dropped 5; count of bases not matched to a gene: 8. Germline-derived CDR1 and CDR2 are SGDLS and YYNGEE. The CDR3 is 15 residues long. The CDR3 nucleotides are TGTGCCAGCAGCGGCCAGACAGGGTTCAACAATGAGCAGTTCTTC. It translates to CASSGQTGFNNEQFF.

The chain combines TRBV10-3 with TRBJ2-5, with TRBD2 matching 8 bases. Losses at the gene ends were 4 bases for V and 5 bases for J; bases not matched to a gene: 18. Germline V gene data show CDR1 as ENHRY and CDR2 as SYGVKD. This CDR3 comprises 18 residues. The CDR3 loop reads CAISGGRLRGGEYETQYF. In DNA form, the CDR3 reads TGTGCCATCAGTGGAGGTCGTCTCCGGGGGGGGGAATACGAGACCCAGTACTTC.

This clone was observed a single time. The chain couples TRBV30 to TRBJ1-4, with 7 bases that match TRBD1. Germline V gives CDR1 GTSNPN, CDR2 SVGIG (reference sequence). CDR3 size: 15 residues. J gave up 7 bases and V 2 bases, and 10 bases lay outside the gene matches. The CDR3 DNA follows: TGTGCCTGGAGTCCCCGTGGCAGGGGGGCTGAAAAACTGTTTTTT. It is translated as CAWSPRGRGAEKLFF.

This sequence joins TRBV19 and TRBJ1-1; D perhaps matches TRBD1 (6 bases). Trimming left V 4 bases short and J 3 bases short, with 12 bases between. This CDR3 region has 14 residues. The germline CDR1 and CDR2 sequences are LNHDA and SQIVND (reference sequence). The CDR3 spells CASSTTGGYTEAFF. The CDR3 region has the DNA TGTGCCAGTAGTACGACAGGCGGGTACACTGAAGCTTTCTTT.

The chain carries TRBV9 and TRBJ1-1; TRBD1 aligns across 7 bases. This CDR3 region has 15 residues. Germline V gives CDR1 SGDLS, CDR2 YYNGEE. Losses at the gene ends were 0 bases for V and 13 bases for J; bases not matched to a gene: 15. The CDR3 protein is CASSVAGGMGQSSFF. The CDR3 nucleotides are TGTGCCAGCAGCGTAGCAGGTGGCATGGGACAGAGTAGTTTCTTT.

V and J are TRBV24-1 and TRBJ1-5; the D gene is possibly TRBD1 (6 bases). The CDR3 sequence is 16 residues long. V lost 3 bases to trimming and J lost 3 bases, with 14 bases between them. In germline, CDR1 is KGHDR, CDR2 SFDVKD. The CDR3 coding sequence is TGTGCCACCAGTGATGCTGACAGGAGAGACAATCAGCCCCAGCATTTT. Translation gives CATSDADRRDNQPQHF.

The rearrangement uses TRBV5-1 and TRBJ2-5; perhaps TRBD2 as D (6 bases). V shed 0 bases and J shed 3 bases, with 9 bases lying between them. Germline assignment: CDR1 SGHRS and CDR2 YFSETQ. CDR3 length equals 14 residues. The DNA of the CDR3 is TGCGCCAGCAGCTTGGCCGGAGGGAAAGAGACCCAGTACTTC. This gives the protein CASSLAGGKETQYF.

The chain combines TRBV5-1 with TRBJ2-3, with TRBD2 matching 8 bases. CDR3 length equals 15 residues. The V gene end was trimmed by 1 base and the J gene end by 2 bases; junction bases not matched to a gene: 3. In germline, CDR1 is SGHRS, CDR2 YFSETQ. DNA of the CDR3: TGCGCCAGCAGCTTGCCAGCGGGGGACACAGATACGCAGTATTTT. Translation: CASSLPAGDTDTQYF.

The chain joins TRBV19 to TRBJ1-2; 10 bases match TRBD1. The CDR3 is made up of 14 amino acids. Germline CDR1 reads LNHDA; CDR2 reads SQIVND (reference sequence). J was trimmed by 6 bases and V by 4 bases; bases with no gene match: 5. This CDR3 reads CASSTTGGLDGYTF. CDR3 bases: TGTGCCAGTAGTACGACAGGGGGCCTTGATGGCTACACCTTC.

The V call is TRBV6-6, the J call TRBJ1-2; TRBD1 is a possible D gene (6 bases). CDR3 length equals 15 residues. The ends were cut back, 6 bases at V and 2 bases at J, with 16 bases in the middle. CDR1 and CDR2 (germline): MNHNY, SVGAGI (reference sequence). The CDR3 DNA reads TGTGCCAGCAGCTACCGCGACAGGCGCAACTATGGCTACACCTTC. This codes for CASSYRDRRNYGYTF.

The rearrangement joins TRBV4-1 to TRBJ2-7; D remains ambiguous. Germline V gene lookup returns CDR1 MGHRA and CDR2 YSYEKL. CDR3 length equals 13 residues. V lost 0 bases, J lost 6 bases, and 9 bases lay in between. The CDR3 coding sequence is TGCGCCAGCAGCCAAGACTCGTGGGCCGAGCAGTACGTC. Translation gives CASSQDSWAEQYV.

This chain joins TRBV7-9 and TRBJ2-1; 9 bases align to TRBD2. The CDR3 totals 16 residues. The germline gives CDR1 SEHNR, CDR2 FQNEAQ (reference sequence). With V trimmed by 10 bases and J by 2 bases, 12 bases remained unmatched. This CDR3 is CATPYGGGGAYNEQFF. The CDR3 region has the DNA TGTGCCACCCCCTATGGGGGCGGGGGGGCCTACAATGAGCAGTTCTTC.